This T cell receptor beta chain is drawn from a study of tumor-infiltrating lymphocytes in primary liver carcinoma. Study as a whole: Men and women, 30 to 69 years of age, made up the patients.

Total RNA amounting to 450 to 500 ng was the source from which TCR beta cDNA was made with a constant-region primer. Construction of TCR beta libraries relied on three successive nested multiplex PCR rounds employing slightly modified ARM-PCR. From the multiplex PCR reads, TCRdb called clonotypes with MiXCR, one entry per CDR3 protein. Among 310,000 or so distinct CDR3 sequences listed, around three fifths were seen once. Study-level points and caveats: Being bulk and unsorted, samples allowed no CD4+ and CD8+ repertoire comparison.

RNA isolated from unsorted whole blood supplied the blood RNA, with germline DNA also extracted. The patients, who had chronic HBV infection, were treatment-naive (untreated). Sampling before surgery obtained approximately 3.9 milliliters of peripheral blood. A note on this clonotype: Its antigen is currently unknown.

Sequencing used peripheral blood. The clonotype originates from a woman in her twenties or thirties with primary liver carcinoma and hepatitis B virus infection.

CDR3 amino acids: CASSPQGSNTEAFF. For the CDR3, the DNA is TGTGCCAGCTCACCACAGGGATCGAACACTGAAGCTTTCTTT. The V call is TRBV18, the J call TRBJ1-1; D ambiguous. Trimming stripped 1 base from V and 1 base from J, with 7 bases between. This CDR3 contains 14 residues. Germline V lookup: CDR1 KGHSH, CDR2 LQKENI.